The 30 T cell receptor beta chains reported below all come from one sample, sequenced in a study of identical twins. Using its own MiXCR run on the 5' RACE reads, TCRdb lists one record per CDR3 protein. The sample holds a few hundred thousand distinct CDR3 sequences, more than 9% seen once. The sample also formed part of further work on yellow fever vaccine responses in identical twins.

The sample comprised PBMCs. These receptors were obtained from a woman between 18 and 29 years old in good health.

As to this clonotype: It may be a read error: a sequence one base away is much more abundant. In this CDR3 the conserved last residue, phenylalanine or tryptophan, is missing, so a read error is likely. V is TRBV5-1 and J is TRBJ2-7; D might be TRBD1 (6 bases). Germline V lookup: CDR1 SGHRS, CDR2 YFSETQ. Trimming cost V 4 bases and J 7 bases, with 18 bases left between them. The CDR3 extends over 14 amino acids. For the CDR3, the DNA is TGCGCCAGCAGCCGAGGACAGATAGAAGGGGAGCAGTACATC. It yields the protein CASSRGQIEGEQYI.

The rearrangement links TRBV9 to TRBJ2-3; D not resolved. V was cut by 3 bases and J by 14 bases, with 16 bases left in between. The CDR3 totals 12 residues. CDR1 and CDR2 (germline): SGDLS, YYNGEE. The CDR3 sequence is CASSEYRTGLYF. Written as DNA, the CDR3 is TGTGCCAGCAGCGAATATAGAACGGGCCTGTATTTT.

This clonotype was observed many times. The V call is TRBV12-3 or TRBV12-4, the J call TRBJ1-2; TRBD1 matches 11 bases. The CDR3 sequence is 12 residues long. The J segment lost 8 bases and the V segment lost 10 bases, leaving 6 bases of the junction unmatched. In nucleotides, the CDR3 is TGTGCCATCGGACAGGGGGCCGAAGGCTACACCTTC. It specifies CAIGQGAEGYTF.

This clonotype was counted between two and nine times. This chain joins TRBV7-2 and TRBJ2-5; TRBD1 agrees at 8 bases. In germline, CDR1 is SGHTA, CDR2 FQGNSA. This CDR3 is built from 14 residues. J was trimmed by 3 bases and V by 4 bases; bases with no gene match: 4. In DNA, the CDR3 is TGTGCCAGCAGCTCCCGACAGGGGAAAGAGACCCAGTACTTC. Translating it yields CASSSRQGKETQYF.

This clonotype was seen repeatedly, ten times or more. The rearrangement uses TRBV7-2 and TRBJ2-7; no clear D gene. CDR1 is SGHTA, CDR2 FQGNSA, per germline. There are 14 residues in the CDR3. With 1 base removed from V and 3 bases from J, the gap between germline ends came to 10 bases. The CDR3 reads CASSLVLRLYEQYF. The CDR3, as DNA: TGTGCCAGCAGCTTAGTCCTCCGGCTCTACGAGCAGTACTTC.

This clonotype was counted at least ten times. This rearrangement joins TRBV7-9 to TRBJ2-7; tentative D call: TRBD1 (6 bases). Trimming removed 5 bases at V and 2 bases at J, with 16 bases between. The CDR3 is 15 residues long. The germline V gene has CDR1 SEHNR and CDR2 FQNEAQ (reference sequence). In DNA form, the CDR3 reads TGTGCCAGCAGCCACGGACAGACCCTTACCTACGAGCAGTACTTC. Its translation is CASSHGQTLTYEQYF. Full variable domain (remainder filled in from reference TRBV7-9 and TRBJ2-7): DTGVSQNPRHKITKRGQNVTFRCDPISEHNRLYWYRQTLGQGPEFLTYFQNEAQLEKSRLLSDRFSAERPKGSFSTLEIQRTEQGDSAMYLCASSHGQTLTYEQYFGPGTRLTVT.

This clonotype has ten or more counts. The chain links TRBV20-1 to TRBJ1-5; unclear D gene. Per the germline V gene, CDR1 is DFQATT and CDR2 is SNEGSKA (reference sequence). This CDR3 comprises 16 residues. Trimming removed 0 bases from V and 4 bases from J, with 16 bases in between. CDR3 DNA sequence: TGCAGTGCTAGAGATGTCTCGCGTACACCGAATCAGCCCCAGCATTTT. It codes for CSARDVSRTPNQPQHF.

This clonotype was counted many times. The chain combines TRBV7-2 with TRBJ1-4; D gene unclear. The length of the CDR3 is 14 residues. The germline V and J ends were trimmed by 6 bases and 0 bases, with 8 bases remaining between them. Germline V gene lookup returns CDR1 SGHTA and CDR2 FQGNSA. The CDR3 DNA sequence: TGTGCCAGCAGTTACGGACCAACTAATGAAAAACTGTTTTTT. This translates into CASSYGPTNEKLFF.

This clonotype was observed a handful of times. The J gene is TRBJ2-7, the V gene TRBV5-1; TRBD1 aligns across 8 bases. Trimming cost V 5 bases and J 3 bases; bases outside gene matches: 10. The length of the CDR3 is 15 residues. The V gene's germline CDR1 is SGHRS and CDR2 YFSETQ. The CDR3: CASSWGRQGNYEQYF. CDR3 sequence (DNA): TGCGCCAGCAGTTGGGGGAGACAGGGGAACTACGAGCAGTACTTC.

The chain is built from TRBV3-1 and TRBJ2-1; 10 nucleotides match TRBD2. In germline, CDR1 is LGHDT, CDR2 YNNKEL (reference sequence). Unmatched junction bases numbered 12, after V lost 0 bases and J lost 10 bases. The CDR3 loop spans 17 amino acids. Written as DNA, the CDR3 is TGTGCCAGCAGCCAAGATCACGTACTAGCGGGACCTATGGAGCAGTTCTTC. It yields the protein CASSQDHVLAGPMEQFF.

This clonotype was picked up many times. The V gene is TRBV27, the J gene TRBJ2-1; D is ambiguous. The CDR3 is made up of 12 amino acids. V was trimmed by 5 bases and J by 9 bases, leaving 11 bases between them. Germline V gene lookup returns CDR1 MNHEY and CDR2 SMNVEV (reference sequence). This chain's CDR3 is CASSRPRGEQFF. CDR3 in DNA: TGTGCCAGCAGTCGACCACGAGGTGAGCAGTTCTTC.

Many counts were recorded for this clonotype. The gene calls are TRBV12-3 or TRBV12-4 and TRBJ2-1, with D unresolved. The CDR3 has 15 amino acids. Trimming removed 6 bases from V and 0 bases from J, with 12 bases in between. The CDR3 spells CASSLPGSSYNEQFF. DNA of the CDR3: TGTGCCAGCAGCTTACCGGGTAGCTCCTACAATGAGCAGTTCTTC.

This clonotype was found many times. The chain carries TRBV2 and TRBJ2-3; the D is unclear. V lost 3 bases to trimming and J lost 1 base, with 8 bases between them. In germline, CDR1 is SNHLY, CDR2 FYNNEI. This CDR3 is built from 14 residues. CDR3 loop: CASSDKTRTDTQYF. DNA for the CDR3: TGTGCCAGCAGTGATAAGACGCGCACAGATACGCAGTATTTT.

The chain uses TRBV12-3 or TRBV12-4 and TRBJ2-1, with D perhaps TRBD1 (7 bases). Trimming pared 5 bases from V and 15 bases from J, leaving 14 bases between. CDR3 size: 11 residues. In DNA form, the CDR3 reads TGTGCCAGCAGTGGCAGGGGGGTCCGGTTCTTC. Its translation: CASSGRGVRFF.

This clonotype came up a few times. This chain connects TRBV7-2 to TRBJ2-5; possibly TRBD2 for D (5 bases). CDR1 SGHTA and CDR2 FQGNSA come from the germline V gene. Trimming took 2 bases from V and 5 from J, leaving 12 bases between them. CDR3 size: 14 residues. In nucleotides, the CDR3 is TGTGCCAGCAGCTTAACCTCCGAGCGGGAGACCCAGTACTTC. Its protein is CASSLTSERETQYF.

The V call is TRBV6-2 or TRBV6-3, the J call TRBJ2-1; no clear D gene. Per germline, CDR1 MNHEY and CDR2 SVGEGT. This CDR3 has 14 residues. V lost 5 bases and J lost 4, with 12 bases in between. The CDR3 DNA reads TGTGCCAGCAGTCCCTTGAGTGCGTACAATGAGCAGTTCTTC. Protein product: CASSPLSAYNEQFF.

This clonotype came up a few times. The V call is TRBV19, the J call TRBJ2-7, with D uncertain. The CDR3 extends over 13 amino acids. V lost 2 bases and J lost 4, with 9 bases in between. Germline CDR1 and CDR2: LNHDA and SQIVND (reference sequence). CDR3 in DNA: TGTGCCAGTAGTATACAGTATGGGTACGAGCAGTACTTC. Its protein product is CASSIQYGYEQYF. The complete variable domain, with remaining parts taken from reference TRBV19 and TRBJ2-7, reads DGGITQSPKYLFRKEGQNVTLSCEQNLNHDAMYWYRQDPGQGLRLIYYSQIVNDFQKGDIAEGYSVSREKKESFPLTVTSAQKNPTAFYLCASSIQYGYEQYFGPGTRLTVT.

This chain links TRBV4-3 with TRBJ2-1; 9 bases fit TRBD2. J lost 2 bases, V lost 1 base, and 3 bases had no gene match. The CDR3 sequence is 16 residues long. From germline, CDR1 is LGHNA and CDR2 YSLEER. In nucleotides, the CDR3 is TGCGCCAGCAGCCAAGGTCCTAGCGGGGCCTACAATGAGCAGTTCTTC. Its translation is CASSQGPSGAYNEQFF.

The rearrangement uses TRBV5-1 and TRBJ1-2; 7 nucleotides agree with TRBD1. Trimming took 3 bases from V and 4 from J; bases not matched to a gene: 6. The V gene's germline CDR1 is SGHRS and CDR2 YFSETQ. This CDR3 comprises 14 residues. CDR3 DNA sequence: TGCGCCAGCAGCTATCAACAGGGGCTCTATGGCTACACCTTC. Encoded protein: CASSYQQGLYGYTF. The complete variable domain, with remaining parts taken from reference TRBV5-1 and TRBJ1-2, reads KAGVTQTPRYLIKTRGQQVTLSCSPISGHRSVSWYQQTPGQGLQFLFEYFSETQRNKGNFPGRFSGRQFSNSRSEMNVSTLELGDSALYLCASSYQQGLYGYTFGSGTRLTVV.

This clonotype was seen only a few times. J is TRBJ2-7 and V is TRBV28; possible D gene TRBD2, 7 bases. The germline CDR1 and CDR2 sequences are MDHEN and SYDVKM. The CDR3 extends over 14 amino acids. Trimming took 7 bases from V and 7 from J, leaving 20 bases between them. As DNA, the CDR3 is TGTGCCAGCACTCCGAAGGGACTAAGGGGGGAGCAGTACTTC. It codes for CASTPKGLRGEQYF.

This clonotype was seen repeatedly, ten times or more. The gene calls are TRBV9 and TRBJ1-3, with no clear D. This CDR3 is 14 amino acids long. V shed 0 bases and J shed 1 base, with 5 bases lying between them. The V gene's germline CDR1 is SGDLS and CDR2 YYNGEE. The CDR3 DNA follows: TGTGCCAGCAGCGTAGAGGATTCTGGAAACACCATATATTTT. Its translation: CASSVEDSGNTIYF.

The chain links TRBV28 to TRBJ2-3, with TRBD2 matching 12 bases. The CDR3 has 16 amino acids. CDR1 and CDR2 (germline): MDHEN, SYDVKM. Trimming cost V 4 bases and J 8 bases; bases outside gene matches: 10. DNA of the CDR3: TGTGCCAGCAGTTCCTGGTCGGCTAGCGGGAGGGGTACGCAGTATTTT. The encoded protein is CASSSWSASGRGTQYF.

The chain carries TRBV20-1 and TRBJ1-5; D is possibly TRBD1 (6 bases). CDR1 DFQATT and CDR2 SNEGSKA come from the germline V gene (reference sequence). This CDR3 has 12 residues. Trimming stripped 3 bases from V and 7 bases from J, with 10 bases between. The chain's CDR3 is CSASQGSQPQHF. The CDR3 DNA sequence: TGCAGTGCTAGTCAGGGGAGCCAGCCCCAGCATTTT.

This sequence joins TRBV7-9 and TRBJ2-1; D may be TRBD1 (6 bases). V gave up 4 bases and J gave up 1 base, with 11 bases separating them. Germline V gene data show CDR1 as SEHNR and CDR2 as FQNEAQ (reference sequence). The CDR3 runs to 15 residues. In nucleotides, the CDR3 is TGTGCCAGCAGCTCAGGGGCCCCTTCCTACAATGAGCAGTTCTTC. This encodes CASSSGAPSYNEQFF.

The J gene is TRBJ2-3, the V gene TRBV20-1, with D hard to call. Deletions cut 1 base from V and 4 bases from J, with 6 bases between. Per germline, CDR1 DFQATT and CDR2 SNEGSKA (reference sequence). The CDR3 loop spans 12 amino acids. This CDR3 reads CSARGGSDTQYF. The CDR3 DNA is TGCAGTGCTAGAGGGGGATCAGATACGCAGTATTTT.

This sequence joins TRBV6-1 and TRBJ2-3; 8 nucleotides line up with TRBD2. J lost 7 bases, V lost 5 bases, and 17 bases had no gene match. CDR1 is MNHNS and CDR2 is SASEGT in the germline V gene. This CDR3 has 17 amino acids. The CDR3 reads CASSRPREGSQENTQYF. CDR3 nucleotide sequence: TGTGCCAGCAGTCGCCCCCGGGAGGGGTCCCAAGAGAATACGCAGTATTTT.

In this sample, this clonotype turned up many times. The chain uses TRBV6-5 and TRBJ1-2; tentatively, D is TRBD1 (5 bases). Germline V CDR1 and CDR2: MNHEY, SVGAGI. The CDR3 length is 17 residues. Trimming pared 0 bases from V and 0 bases from J, leaving 14 bases between. As DNA, the CDR3 is TGTGCCAGCAGTTACTCCGAGGTTGGGGGTCCTAACTATGGCTACACCTTC. Its protein product is CASSYSEVGGPNYGYTF.

This clonotype has ten or more counts. The V call is TRBV5-1, the J call TRBJ2-2; 7 nucleotides align to TRBD2. The CDR3 length is 14 residues. The germline CDR1 and CDR2 sequences are SGHRS and YFSETQ. Unmatched junction bases numbered 6, after V lost 6 bases and J lost 4 bases. Here the CDR3 reads CASKGGDPTGELFF. The CDR3 DNA reads TGCGCCAGCAAGGGAGGGGACCCCACCGGGGAGCTGTTTTTT.

As concerns this clonotype: Mismatch with germline at one junction end may stem from a read error. This chain links TRBV19 with TRBJ1-1; possibly TRBD1 for D (6 bases). The CDR3 length is 14 residues. Germline values: CDR1 LNHDA, CDR2 SQIVND (reference sequence). The CDR3 DNA reads as TGTGCCAGTAGGTCGGGACACTTGAACATTGAAGCTTTCTTT. Translated, it gives CASRSGHLNIEAFF.

This clonotype was observed many times. The V gene is TRBV5-1, the J gene TRBJ2-3, with 9 bases matching TRBD2. Germline V gene sequence: CDR1 SGHRS, CDR2 YFSETQ. V lost 2 bases and J lost 2; bases outside the gene matches: 6. The CDR3 has 16 residues. The CDR3 loop is CASSFRASGNTDTQYF. In DNA form, the CDR3 reads TGCGCCAGCAGCTTTCGGGCTAGCGGGAACACAGATACGCAGTATTTT.